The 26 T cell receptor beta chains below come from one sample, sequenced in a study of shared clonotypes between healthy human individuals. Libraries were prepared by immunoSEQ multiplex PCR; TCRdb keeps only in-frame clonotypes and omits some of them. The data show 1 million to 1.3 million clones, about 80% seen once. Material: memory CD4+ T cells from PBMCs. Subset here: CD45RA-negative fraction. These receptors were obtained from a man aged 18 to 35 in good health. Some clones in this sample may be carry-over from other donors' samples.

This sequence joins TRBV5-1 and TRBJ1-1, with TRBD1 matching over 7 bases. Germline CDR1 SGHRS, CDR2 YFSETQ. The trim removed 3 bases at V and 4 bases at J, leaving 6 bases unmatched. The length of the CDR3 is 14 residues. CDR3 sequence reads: CASSSEGAPTEAFF. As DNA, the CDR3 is TGCGCCAGCAGCTCGGAGGGGGCGCCCACTGAAGCTTTCTTT. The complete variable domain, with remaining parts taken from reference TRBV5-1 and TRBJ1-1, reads KAGVTQTPRYLIKTRGQQVTLSCSPISGHRSVSWYQQTPGQGLQFLFEYFSETQRNKGNFPGRFSGRQFSNSRSEMNVSTLELGDSALYLCASSSEGAPTEAFFGQGTRLTVV.

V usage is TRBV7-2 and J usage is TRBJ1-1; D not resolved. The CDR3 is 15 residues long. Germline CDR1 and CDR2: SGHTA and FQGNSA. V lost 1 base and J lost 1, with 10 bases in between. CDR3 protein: CASSLGIGQNTEAFF. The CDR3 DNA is TGTGCCAGCAGCTTAGGGATCGGTCAGAACACTGAAGCTTTCTTT.

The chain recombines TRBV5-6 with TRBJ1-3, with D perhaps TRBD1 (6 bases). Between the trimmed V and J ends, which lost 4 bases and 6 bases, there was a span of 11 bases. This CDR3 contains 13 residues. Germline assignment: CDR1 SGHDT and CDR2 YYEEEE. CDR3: CASSQGTTNTIYF. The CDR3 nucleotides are TGTGCCAGCAGCCAAGGGACAACAAACACCATATATTTT.

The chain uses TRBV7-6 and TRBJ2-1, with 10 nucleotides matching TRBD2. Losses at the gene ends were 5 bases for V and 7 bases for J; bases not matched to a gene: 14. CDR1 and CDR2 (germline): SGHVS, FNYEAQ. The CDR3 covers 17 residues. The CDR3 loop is CASSPSHLAGVPNEQFF. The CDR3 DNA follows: TGTGCCAGCAGCCCATCCCATCTAGCGGGAGTACCAAATGAGCAGTTCTTC. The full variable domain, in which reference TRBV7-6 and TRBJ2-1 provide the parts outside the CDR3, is GAGVSQSPRYKVTKRGQDVALRCDPISGHVSLYWYRQALGQGPEFLTYFNYEAQQDKSGLPNDRFSAERPEGSISTLTIQRTEQRDSAMYRCASSPSHLAGVPNEQFFGPGTRLTVL.

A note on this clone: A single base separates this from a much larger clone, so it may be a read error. Here the CDR3 DNA reads TGCGCCAGCGGCCATTCTAGCGGTAGCACAGATACGCAGTATTTT. It encodes CASGHSSGSTDTQYF. This sequence joins TRBV5-1 and TRBJ2-3, with 7 bases aligning to TRBD2. This CDR3 spans 15 amino acids. Trimming removed 7 bases from V and 0 bases from J; junction bases left unmatched: 8. Per the germline V gene, CDR1 is SGHRS and CDR2 is YFSETQ.

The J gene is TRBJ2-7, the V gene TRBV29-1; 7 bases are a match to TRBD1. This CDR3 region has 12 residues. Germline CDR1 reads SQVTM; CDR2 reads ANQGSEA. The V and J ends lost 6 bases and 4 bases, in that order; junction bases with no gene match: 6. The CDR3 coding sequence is TGCAGCGTGGGGGACAGTCAGTACGAGCAGTACTTC. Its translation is CSVGDSQYEQYF.

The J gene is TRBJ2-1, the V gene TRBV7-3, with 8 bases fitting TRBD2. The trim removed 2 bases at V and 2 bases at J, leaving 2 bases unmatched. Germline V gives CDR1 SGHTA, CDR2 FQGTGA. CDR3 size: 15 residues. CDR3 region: CASSLAGGAYNEQFF. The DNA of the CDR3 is TGTGCCAGCAGCTTAGCGGGAGGTGCCTACAATGAGCAGTTCTTC.

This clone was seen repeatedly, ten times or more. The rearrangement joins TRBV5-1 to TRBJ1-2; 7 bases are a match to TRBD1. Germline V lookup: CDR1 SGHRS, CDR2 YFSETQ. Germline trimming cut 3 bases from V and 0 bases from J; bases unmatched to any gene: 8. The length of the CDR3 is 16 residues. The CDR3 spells CASSWDGTEANYGYTF. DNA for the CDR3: TGCGCCAGCAGCTGGGACGGGACAGAAGCTAACTATGGCTACACCTTC.

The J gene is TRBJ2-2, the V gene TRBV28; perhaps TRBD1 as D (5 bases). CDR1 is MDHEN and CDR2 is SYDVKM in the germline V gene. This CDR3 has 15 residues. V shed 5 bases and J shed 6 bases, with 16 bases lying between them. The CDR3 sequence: CASSPRPGYAGELFF. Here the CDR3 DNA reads TGTGCCAGCAGTCCCCGGCCAGGGTATGCCGGGGAGCTGTTTTTT.

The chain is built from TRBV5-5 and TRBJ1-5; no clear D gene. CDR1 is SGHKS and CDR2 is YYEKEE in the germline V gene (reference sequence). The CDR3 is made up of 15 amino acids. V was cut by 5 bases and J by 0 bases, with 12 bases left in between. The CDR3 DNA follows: TGTGCCAGCAGTCCCCGGGCGCTTAGCAATCAGCCCCAGCATTTT. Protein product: CASSPRALSNQPQHF.

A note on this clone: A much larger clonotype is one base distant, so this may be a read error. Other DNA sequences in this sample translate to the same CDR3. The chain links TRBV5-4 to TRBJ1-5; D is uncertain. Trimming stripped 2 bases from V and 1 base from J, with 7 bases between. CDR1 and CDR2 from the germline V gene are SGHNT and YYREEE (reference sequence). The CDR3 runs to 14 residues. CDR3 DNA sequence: TGTGCCAGCAGCTTAGGAGGGAGCAATCAGCCCCAGCATTTT. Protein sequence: CASSLGGSNQPQHF.

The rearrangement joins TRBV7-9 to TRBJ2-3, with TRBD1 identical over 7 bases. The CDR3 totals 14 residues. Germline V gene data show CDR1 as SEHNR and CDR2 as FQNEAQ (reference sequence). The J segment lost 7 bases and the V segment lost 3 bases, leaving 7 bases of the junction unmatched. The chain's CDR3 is CASSLGTALNTQYF. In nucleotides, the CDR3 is TGTGCCAGCAGCTTGGGGACAGCCTTAAATACGCAGTATTTT.

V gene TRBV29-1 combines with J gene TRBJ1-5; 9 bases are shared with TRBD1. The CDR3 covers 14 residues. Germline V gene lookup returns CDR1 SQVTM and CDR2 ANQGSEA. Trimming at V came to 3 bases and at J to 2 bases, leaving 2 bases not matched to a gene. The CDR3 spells CSVDWTGGNQPQHF. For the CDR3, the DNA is TGCAGCGTTGACTGGACAGGGGGCAATCAGCCCCAGCATTTT.

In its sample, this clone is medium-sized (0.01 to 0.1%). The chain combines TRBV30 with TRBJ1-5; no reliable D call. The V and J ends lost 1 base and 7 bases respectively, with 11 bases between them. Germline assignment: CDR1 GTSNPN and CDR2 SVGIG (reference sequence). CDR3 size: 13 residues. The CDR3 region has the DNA TGTGCCTGGAGTGGGGGAGGGAGGCAGCCCCAGCATTTT. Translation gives CAWSGGGRQPQHF.

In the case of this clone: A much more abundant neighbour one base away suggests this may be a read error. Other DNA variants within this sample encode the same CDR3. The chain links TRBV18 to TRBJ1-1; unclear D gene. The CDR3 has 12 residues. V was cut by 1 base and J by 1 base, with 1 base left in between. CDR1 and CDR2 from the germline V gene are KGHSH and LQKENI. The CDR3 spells CASSPRNTEAFF. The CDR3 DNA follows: TGTGCCAGCTCACCACGGAACACTGAAGCTTTCTTT.

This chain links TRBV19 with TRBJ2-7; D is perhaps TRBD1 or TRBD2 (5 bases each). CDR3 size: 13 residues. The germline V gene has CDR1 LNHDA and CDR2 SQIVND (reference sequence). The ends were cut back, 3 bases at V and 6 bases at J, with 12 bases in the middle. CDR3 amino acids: CASSMGVGREQYF. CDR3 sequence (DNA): TGTGCCAGTAGTATGGGGGTGGGGCGCGAGCAGTACTTC.

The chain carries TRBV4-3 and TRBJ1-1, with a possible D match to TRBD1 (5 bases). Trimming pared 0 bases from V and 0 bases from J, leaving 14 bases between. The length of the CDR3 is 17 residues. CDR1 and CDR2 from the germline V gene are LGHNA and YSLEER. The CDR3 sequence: CASSQDDQGDMNTEAFF. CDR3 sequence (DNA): TGCGCCAGCAGCCAAGATGACCAGGGTGATATGAACACTGAAGCTTTCTTT.

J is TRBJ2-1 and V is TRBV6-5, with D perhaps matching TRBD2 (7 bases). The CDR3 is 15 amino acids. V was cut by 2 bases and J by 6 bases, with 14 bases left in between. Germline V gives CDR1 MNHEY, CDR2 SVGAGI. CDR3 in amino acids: CASSYLGGRGNEQFF. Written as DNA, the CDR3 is TGTGCCAGCAGTTACCTCGGGGGGCGAGGCAATGAGCAGTTCTTC.

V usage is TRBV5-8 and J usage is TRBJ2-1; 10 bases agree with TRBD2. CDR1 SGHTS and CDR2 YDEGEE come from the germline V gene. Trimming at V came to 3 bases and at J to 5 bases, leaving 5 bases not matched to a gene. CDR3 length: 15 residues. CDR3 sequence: CASSSSGREHNEQFF. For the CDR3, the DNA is TGTGCCAGCAGCTCCAGCGGGAGGGAACACAATGAGCAGTTCTTC.

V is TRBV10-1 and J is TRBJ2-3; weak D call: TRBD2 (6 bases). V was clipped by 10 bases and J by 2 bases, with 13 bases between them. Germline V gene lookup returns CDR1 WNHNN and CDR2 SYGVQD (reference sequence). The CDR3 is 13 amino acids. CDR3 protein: CANTGDTTDTQYF. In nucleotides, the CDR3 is TGCGCCAATACGGGAGACACCACAGATACGCAGTATTTT.

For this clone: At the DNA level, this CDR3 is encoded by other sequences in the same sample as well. The CDR3 region has the DNA TGTGCCAGCAGCTTACGAGGGGGGACCTACGAGCAGTACTTC. Protein sequence: CASSLRGGTYEQYF. The chain links TRBV11-2 to TRBJ2-7, with D perhaps assigned TRBD1 or TRBD2 (6 bases each). The V end lost 2 bases, the J end lost 2 bases, and 10 bases lay between the germline ends. Germline CDR1 and CDR2: SGHAT and FQNNGV. The CDR3 sequence is 14 residues long.

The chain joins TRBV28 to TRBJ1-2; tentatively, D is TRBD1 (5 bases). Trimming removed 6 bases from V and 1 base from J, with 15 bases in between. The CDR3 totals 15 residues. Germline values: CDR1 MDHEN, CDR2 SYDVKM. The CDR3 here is CASSFGTRGNYGYTF. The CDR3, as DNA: TGTGCCAGCAGCTTCGGGACTCGGGGTAACTATGGCTACACCTTC.

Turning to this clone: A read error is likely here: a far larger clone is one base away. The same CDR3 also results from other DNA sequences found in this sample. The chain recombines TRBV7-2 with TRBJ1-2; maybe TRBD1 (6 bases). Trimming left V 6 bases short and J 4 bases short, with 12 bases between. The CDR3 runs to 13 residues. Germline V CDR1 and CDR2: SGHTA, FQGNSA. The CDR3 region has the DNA TGTGCCAGCAGTCAGGGGTTAGGCTATGGCTACACCTTC. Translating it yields CASSQGLGYGYTF.

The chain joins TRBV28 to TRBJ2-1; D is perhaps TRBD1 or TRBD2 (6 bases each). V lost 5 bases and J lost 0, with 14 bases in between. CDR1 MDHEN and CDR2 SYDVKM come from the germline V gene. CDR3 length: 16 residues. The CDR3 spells CASSGGRASSYNEQFF. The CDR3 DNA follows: TGTGCCAGCAGTGGGGGGCGGGCGAGCTCCTACAATGAGCAGTTCTTC.

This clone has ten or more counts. Here the CDR3 DNA reads TGTGCCAGTAGTAGAACGGGTAGCGACGAGCAGTTCTTC. As protein: CASSRTGSDEQFF. The chain has TRBV19 and TRBJ2-1, with a possible D match to TRBD2 (5 bases). Trimming removed 4 bases at V and 10 bases at J, with 14 bases between. The germline gives CDR1 LNHDA, CDR2 SQIVND (reference sequence). The CDR3 has 13 residues.

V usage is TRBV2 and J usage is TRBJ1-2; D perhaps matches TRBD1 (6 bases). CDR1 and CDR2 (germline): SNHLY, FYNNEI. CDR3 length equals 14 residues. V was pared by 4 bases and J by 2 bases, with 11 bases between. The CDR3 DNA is TGTGCCAGCAGTGGTGAACAGGGAAACTATGGCTACACCTTC. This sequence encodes CASSGEQGNYGYTF.